This T cell receptor (beta chain) was recovered during a study of type 1 and type 2 diabetes patients. The wider study: Samples came from type 1 diabetic, type 2 diabetic or nondiabetic people, recruited in China. Whole-study findings and limits: Some HECs seen only in T1D might also appear in more T2D or control samples.

The CDR3 totals 13 residues. Germline CDR1 LNHDA, CDR2 SQIVND (reference sequence). V lost 2 bases and J 3 bases, leaving 7 bases between the germline ends. A few counts support this clonotype. Its antigen is not known. All diabetic donors were classified as either type 1 or type 2 diabetes. Genomic DNA was the PCR template. Amplification of the beta chain CDR3 used 30 forward and 13 reverse multiplex primers. TCRdb reanalysed the multiplex PCR reads using MiXCR and keeps one entry per CDR3 protein. This table holds some 250,000 distinct CDR3 sequences, approximately 45% found once. Sample: peripheral blood mononuclear cells (PBMCs). The source of this sequence is a young man with type 2 diabetes. V usage is TRBV19 and J usage is TRBJ1-1; D not resolved. The CDR3 loop is CASSIREYTEAFF. CDR3 DNA: TGTGCCAGTAGTATAAGGGAGTACACTGAAGCTTTCTTT.